Listed here are 29 T cell receptor beta chains from one sample, sequenced in a study of T cells in Graves' hyperthyroidism and ophthalmopathy. RNA transcripts were the template for amplifying TCR beta CDR3 regions. Using the HTBI primer set, a first-round RT-PCR was run on the TCR CDR3. TCRdb passed the multiplex PCR reads through MiXCR, listing each CDR3 protein once. The sample holds under 750,000 distinct CDR3 sequences, 15% to 20% seen once. Sample: blood. The source of these receptors is a woman aged 45-65 years with Graves' hyperthyroidism that later progressed to Graves' ophthalmopathy.

The V call is TRBV27, the J call TRBJ1-4; possibly TRBD1 for D (6 bases). This CDR3 comprises 15 residues. Germline V gives CDR1 MNHEY, CDR2 SMNVEV (reference sequence). The ends were cut back, 3 bases at V and 7 bases at J, with 15 bases in the middle. The CDR3 protein is CASSLWGAASEKLFF. DNA of the CDR3: TGTGCCAGCAGTTTGTGGGGGGCCGCGAGTGAAAAACTGTTTTTT.

The chain joins TRBV5-4 to TRBJ1-3, with 7 bases identical to TRBD1. Germline assignment: CDR1 SGHNT and CDR2 YYREEE (reference sequence). The CDR3 covers 15 residues. V trimming: 4 bases; J trimming: 0 bases; junction bases outside the gene matches: 4. CDR3 sequence (DNA): TGTGCCAGCAGCGGGGGACAGTACTCTGGAAACACCATATATTTT. This translates into CASSGGQYSGNTIYF. Supplemented by reference TRBV5-4 and TRBJ1-3, the full variable domain reads ETGVTQSPTHLIKTRGQQVTLRCSSQSGHNTVSWYQQALGQGPQFIFQYYREEENGRGNFPPRFSGLQFPNYSSELNVNALELDDSALYLCASSGGQYSGNTIYFGEGSWLTVV.

This clonotype was found many times. The V gene is TRBV12-3 or TRBV12-4, the J gene TRBJ1-1; 8 nucleotides align to TRBD1. V trimming: 4 bases; J trimming: 5 bases; junction bases outside the gene matches: 6. The CDR3 is 14 amino acids. CDR3 region: CASSSGTGWTEAFF. CDR3 coding DNA: TGTGCCAGCAGTTCCGGGACAGGATGGACTGAAGCTTTCTTT.

This clonotype occurred many times. V usage is TRBV12-5 and J usage is TRBJ2-7; tentatively, D is TRBD1 (6 bases). Germline V gene lookup returns CDR1 LGHNT and CDR2 FRNRAP. Trimming took 5 bases from V and 0 from J, leaving 11 bases between them. CDR3 length: 14 residues. Here the CDR3 reads CASGPDRNSYEQYF. The CDR3 coding sequence is TGTGCTAGTGGTCCCGACAGGAACTCCTACGAGCAGTACTTC.

Notes on this clonotype: One base away lies a much larger clone, so this may be a sequencing read error. This chain connects TRBV18 to TRBJ1-1, with D possibly matching TRBD1 (5 bases). Germline CDR1 is KGHSH and CDR2 is LQKENI. The CDR3 extends over 17 amino acids. CDR3 in amino acids: CTSSPRQSRRLNTEAFF. The DNA for the CDR3 is TGTACCAGCTCACCAAGACAGAGTCGTAGGTTGAACACTGAAGCTTTCTTT.

The sample holds many counts of this clonotype. The chain couples TRBV28 to TRBJ1-6; 12 bases agree with TRBD1. After removal of 5 bases from V and 5 bases from J, the junction contained 13 bases not matched to a gene. Germline-derived CDR1 and CDR2 are MDHEN and SYDVKM. There are 19 residues in the CDR3. CDR3 region: CASSQDRDRGPGDNSPLHF. For the CDR3, the DNA is TGTGCCAGCAGTCAAGACCGGGACAGGGGGCCCGGGGATAATTCACCCCTCCACTTT.

A few counts support this clonotype. The V gene is TRBV5-1, the J gene TRBJ2-3; TRBD1 agrees at 9 bases. The V segment lost 4 bases and the J segment 3 bases; nucleotides outside the gene matches: 12. Germline V lookup: CDR1 SGHRS, CDR2 YFSETQ. This CDR3 has 17 residues. The CDR3 coding sequence is TGCGCCAGCAGCCACGTCCCGGGACAGGGCCGAACAGATACGCAGTATTTT. Its translation is CASSHVPGQGRTDTQYF.

In its sample, this clonotype was seen many times. The genes are TRBV18 and TRBJ1-5; 9 nucleotides agree with TRBD1. Germline V gene lookup returns CDR1 KGHSH and CDR2 LQKENI. V shed 5 bases, J shed 3 bases, and the junction held 5 bases outside the gene matches. The CDR3 is made up of 15 amino acids. CDR3 sequence reads: CASSTTGGDNQPQHF. CDR3 coding DNA: TGTGCCAGCTCAACCACAGGGGGCGACAATCAGCCCCAGCATTTT.

On this clonotype: This may stem from a read error, because a much larger clone lies one nucleotide away. In nucleotides, the CDR3 is TGCAGTGCTACCCCACCGGACAAGTTCTCCTACGAGCAGTACTTC. This translates into CSATPPDKFSYEQYF. The V and J genes are TRBV20-1 and TRBJ2-7; perhaps TRBD1 as D (5 bases). CDR3 length equals 15 residues. V lost 4 bases to trimming and J lost 0 bases, with 16 bases between them. Germline-derived CDR1 and CDR2 are DFQATT and SNEGSKA (reference sequence).

This clonotype was seen only a few times. The chain links TRBV12-3 or TRBV12-4 to TRBJ2-2; possible D gene TRBD1, 6 bases. V was cut by 6 bases and J by 5 bases, with 19 bases left in between. The CDR3 runs 16 residues. For the CDR3, the DNA is TGTGCCAGCAGCAGCCTTCAAACAGGGCCGACCGGGGAGCTGTTTTTT. Amino acids: CASSSLQTGPTGELFF.

This clonotype came up a few times. V and J are TRBV10-1 and TRBJ2-2, with D hard to call. The germline CDR1 and CDR2 sequences are WNHNN and SYGVQD (reference sequence). CDR3 length equals 16 residues. The V end lost 2 bases, the J end lost 1 base, and 11 bases lay between the germline ends. CDR3 protein: CASSEPRAGNTGELFF. In DNA, the CDR3 is TGCGCCAGCAGTGAGCCCCGGGCCGGGAACACCGGGGAGCTGTTTTTT.

This clonotype was recorded many times. The V and J genes are TRBV12-3 or TRBV12-4 and TRBJ2-5, with 11 bases aligning to TRBD2. The ends lost 5 bases at V and 4 bases at J; junction bases unmatched: 0. The length of the CDR3 is 13 residues. The CDR3 is CASSTSGGETQYF. Here the CDR3 DNA reads TGTGCCAGCAGTACTAGCGGGGGAGAGACCCAGTACTTC.

Ten or more counts support this clonotype. The gene calls are TRBV15 and TRBJ1-5; no clear D. The V gene lost 1 base and the J gene lost 2 bases, with 12 bases spanning the gap. The CDR3 totals 16 residues. Germline V gene lookup returns CDR1 LNHNV and CDR2 YYDKDF (reference sequence). CDR3 coding DNA: TGTGCCACCAGCAGAGGCGGACGAAGAGGCAATCAGCCCCAGCATTTT. Translating gives CATSRGGRRGNQPQHF.

In this sample, this clonotype turned up many times. The chain carries TRBV11-2 and TRBJ1-2, with TRBD1 matching 7 bases. This CDR3 is built from 13 residues. Germline assignment: CDR1 SGHAT and CDR2 FQNNGV. The V gene end was trimmed by 5 bases and the J gene end by 4 bases; junction bases not matched to a gene: 4. This chain's CDR3 is CASSRDSIYGYTF. CDR3 sequence (DNA): TGTGCCAGCAGCCGGGACAGTATCTATGGCTACACCTTC.

This clonotype was detected ten times or more. The chain recombines TRBV3-1 with TRBJ2-7; no clear D. Germline V gene data show CDR1 as LGHDT and CDR2 as YNNKEL (reference sequence). The CDR3 totals 15 residues. The V gene lost 0 bases and the J gene lost 2 bases, with 11 bases spanning the gap. Written as DNA, the CDR3 is TGTGCCAGCAGCCAAGATGCTCGCCCCACCTACGAGCAGTACTTC. It translates to CASSQDARPTYEQYF.

The chain is built from TRBV19 and TRBJ1-5; 7 nucleotides agree with TRBD1. V was clipped by 1 base and J by 3 bases; unmatched bases: 3. The CDR3 spans 15 residues. The V gene's germline CDR1 is LNHDA and CDR2 SQIVND (reference sequence). The CDR3 loop reads CASSIGGQYNQPQHF. DNA for the CDR3: TGTGCCAGTAGTATAGGGGGACAGTACAATCAGCCCCAGCATTTT.

The genes are TRBV7-9 and TRBJ2-3, with D maybe TRBD2 (6 bases). Trimming took off 1 base at V and 6 bases at J, with 8 bases between the two ends. The CDR3 sequence is 13 residues long. The germline V gene has CDR1 SEHNR and CDR2 FQNEAQ (reference sequence). CDR3: CASSLVRGDTQYF. CDR3 DNA sequence: TGTGCCAGCAGCTTAGTTCGGGGGGATACGCAGTATTTT.

The count of this clonotype is one. The rearrangement links TRBV11-2 to TRBJ2-7, with 9 bases matching TRBD1. Germline V gives CDR1 SGHAT, CDR2 FQNNGV. V lost 5 bases, J lost 6 bases, and 8 bases stayed unmatched. The CDR3 is 14 residues long. In nucleotides, the CDR3 is TGTGCCAGCAGCATCGACAGGGGGGCGGGCGAGCAGTACTTC. Amino acids: CASSIDRGAGEQYF.

This chain links TRBV7-2 with TRBJ2-2; D unresolved. Germline V gene data show CDR1 as SGHTA and CDR2 as FQGNSA. The CDR3 spans 16 residues. Trimming shortened V by 0 bases and J by 4 bases, and 12 bases separated the two germline ends. The CDR3 reads CASSLATARGTGELFF. The CDR3 DNA is TGTGCCAGCAGCTTAGCAACAGCGAGAGGCACCGGGGAGCTGTTTTTT.

This clonotype was counted ten times or more. The genes are TRBV5-4 and TRBJ1-2; possibly TRBD1 for D (6 bases). The V end lost 2 bases, the J end lost 2 bases, and 13 bases lay between the germline ends. Germline V gene sequence: CDR1 SGHNT, CDR2 YYREEE (reference sequence). The CDR3 contains 15 residues. CDR3 DNA sequence: TGTGCCAGCAGCTTCTCCTCTCAGGGGAACTATGGCTACACCTTC. Residues: CASSFSSQGNYGYTF.

This clonotype turned up a few times. The CDR3 sequence: CASSQEETGLTEAFF. The DNA for the CDR3 is TGCGCCAGCAGCCAAGAGGAGACAGGGCTAACTGAAGCTTTCTTT. The chain recombines TRBV4-1 with TRBJ1-1, with TRBD1 matching 7 bases. This CDR3 has 15 amino acids. With V trimmed by 0 bases and J by 5 bases, 6 bases remained unmatched. The V gene's germline CDR1 is MGHRA and CDR2 YSYEKL.

The chain recombines TRBV5-1 with TRBJ2-1; 9 nucleotides agree with TRBD1. Germline-derived CDR1 and CDR2 are SGHRS and YFSETQ. Unmatched junction bases numbered 4, after V lost 3 bases and J lost 6 bases. This CDR3 comprises 14 residues. The CDR3 DNA is TGCGCCAGCAGCTGGGGACAGGGAGGCAATGAGCAGTTCTTC. Its protein is CASSWGQGGNEQFF.

The chain couples TRBV4-1 to TRBJ1-1; D not certain. With 3 bases removed from V and 0 bases from J, the gap between germline ends came to 14 bases. Per the germline V gene, CDR1 is MGHRA and CDR2 is YSYEKL. The CDR3 runs to 16 residues. CDR3 region: CASSHPVRGMNTEAFF. The CDR3 DNA reads TGCGCCAGCAGCCACCCCGTCCGGGGAATGAACACTGAAGCTTTCTTT.

This clonotype has ten or more counts. The rearrangement joins TRBV20-1 to TRBJ2-1; 9 nucleotides line up with TRBD2. This CDR3 has 15 amino acids. J gave up 8 bases and V 6 bases, and 14 bases lay outside the gene matches. Germline V gives CDR1 DFQATT, CDR2 SNEGSKA (reference sequence). This chain's CDR3 is CSAAELAGQRDEQFF. In DNA, the CDR3 is TGCAGTGCCGCGGAACTAGCGGGCCAACGGGATGAGCAGTTCTTC.

This clonotype appeared a few times. V gene TRBV13 combines with J gene TRBJ1-2; 7 positions agree with TRBD1. This CDR3 contains 15 residues. Germline values: CDR1 PRHDT, CDR2 FYEKMQ (reference sequence). The V and J ends lost 7 bases and 0 bases, in that order; junction bases with no gene match: 8. The CDR3 loop reads CASMEVQGSNYGYTF. The CDR3 region has the DNA TGTGCCAGCATGGAAGTACAGGGGTCTAACTATGGCTACACCTTC.

In its sample, this clonotype was seen many times. This chain connects TRBV3-1 to TRBJ2-3, with 9 bases aligning to TRBD1. The CDR3 runs to 17 residues. J gave up 2 bases and V 0 bases, and 6 bases lay outside the gene matches. Germline V gene lookup returns CDR1 LGHDT and CDR2 YNNKEL (reference sequence). The CDR3 loop reads CASSQDTGQGDTDTQYF. The CDR3 DNA is TGTGCCAGCAGCCAAGACACGGGACAGGGTGACACAGATACGCAGTATTTT.

The sample holds many counts of this clonotype. The chain has TRBV9 and TRBJ1-1, with D hard to call. Germline CDR1 and CDR2: SGDLS and YYNGEE. The V gene lost 0 bases and the J gene lost 0 bases, with 3 bases spanning the gap. There are 13 residues in the CDR3. CDR3 region: CASSVAMNTEAFF. CDR3 sequence (DNA): TGTGCCAGCAGCGTAGCTATGAACACTGAAGCTTTCTTT.

This clonotype has a handful of counts. This rearrangement joins TRBV18 to TRBJ1-6, with TRBD1 identical over 7 bases. The CDR3 sequence is 16 residues long. Trimming cost V 1 base and J 3 bases; bases outside gene matches: 3. Per the germline V gene, CDR1 is KGHSH and CDR2 is LQKENI. The DNA for the CDR3 is TGTGCCAGCTCACCACGAGGGGGCGTCTATAATTCACCCCTCCACTTT. Translating gives CASSPRGGVYNSPLHF.

At least ten counts were recorded for this clonotype. For the CDR3, the DNA is TGTGCCAGCAGGCAGGGTCCGGCTAATGAAAAACTGTTTTTT. Its protein is CASRQGPANEKLFF. The J gene is TRBJ1-4, the V gene TRBV12-3 or TRBV12-4, with a weak D call TRBD1 (5 bases). The CDR3 has 14 residues. Deletions cut 6 bases from V and 3 bases from J, with 11 bases between.